These 18 T cell receptor beta chains were sequenced from one sample in a study of blood T cell repertoires in COVID-19 (dated by TCRdb to about 2020). The protocol used for the library was the immunoSEQ multiplex PCR assay. TCRdb mirrors the immuneACCESS table, restricted to in-frame sequences. Some clones are absent from its copies; in checked studies, under half trace to an unresolved V gene, and the reason for the others is unknown. The sample profile shows about 66,000 clones; over 85% of them were found once. The ten most abundant clones make up roughly 1.4% of the sample. Sequenced sample: peripheral blood. These TCRs come from a man in his 60s with acute or convalescent COVID-19.

The sample holds one count of this clone. This chain uses TRBV2 with TRBJ1-1; tentative D call: TRBD1 (6 bases). This CDR3 is 14 amino acids long. V lost 2 bases to trimming and J lost 6 bases, with 13 bases between them. Germline CDR1 reads SNHLY; CDR2 reads FYNNEI. Here the CDR3 reads CASSEWGSGAEAFF. The CDR3 DNA is TGTGCCAGCAGTGAATGGGGGTCAGGGGCTGAAGCTTTCTTT.

The rearrangement links TRBV11-2 to TRBJ1-2, with TRBD1 as a possible D gene (6 bases). CDR1 and CDR2 from the germline V gene are SGHAT and FQNNGV. Deletions cut 6 bases from V and 3 bases from J, with 11 bases between. This CDR3 region has 13 residues. The CDR3 sequence: CASRRTEYYGYTF. In nucleotides, the CDR3 is TGTGCCAGCAGAAGGACAGAATACTATGGCTACACCTTC.

The chain has TRBV27 and TRBJ2-7, with 7 bases that match TRBD1. The V gene end was trimmed by 5 bases and the J gene end by 4 bases; junction bases not matched to a gene: 8. The germline V gene has CDR1 MNHEY and CDR2 SMNVEV (reference sequence). This CDR3 is built from 14 residues. The CDR3, as DNA: TGTGCCAGCAGTGCAGGGGGTAGGAGATACGAGCAGTACTTC. The encoded protein is CASSAGGRRYEQYF.

The chain combines TRBV9 with TRBJ1-2; 7 nucleotides agree with TRBD1. The CDR3 is made up of 14 amino acids. Germline V gene lookup returns CDR1 SGDLS and CDR2 YYNGEE. Germline trimming cut 6 bases from V and 8 bases from J; bases unmatched to any gene: 13. Here the CDR3 reads CASTFDRARWGYTF. The CDR3 DNA follows: TGTGCCAGCACCTTCGACAGGGCGAGGTGGGGCTACACCTTC.

The chain is built from TRBV10-3 and TRBJ1-5; no clear D gene. Germline V gene data show CDR1 as ENHRY and CDR2 as SYGVKD. V lost 3 bases and J 5 bases, leaving 11 bases between the germline ends. The CDR3 totals 14 residues. CDR3 nucleotide sequence: TGTGCCATCAGTGAAGCCAGGTCGGATCAGCCCCAGCATTTT. Residues: CAISEARSDQPQHF.

V and J are TRBV28 and TRBJ1-1; D possibly corresponds to TRBD1 (5 bases). Germline V gives CDR1 MDHEN, CDR2 SYDVKM. The length of the CDR3 is 13 residues. V was pared by 5 bases and J by 6 bases, with 13 bases between. The CDR3 DNA sequence: TGTGCCAGCAGTCGAACCGGGGGGTCTGAAGCTTTCTTT. Encoded protein: CASSRTGGSEAFF.

This rearrangement joins TRBV7-2 to TRBJ1-2; TRBD1 matches at 9 bases. Germline V gives CDR1 SGHTA, CDR2 FQGNSA. The CDR3 consists of 14 residues. Trimming removed 4 bases from V and 8 bases from J; junction bases left unmatched: 8. The CDR3 nucleotides read TGTGCCAGCAGCTCCGGGACAGGGAGGGAAGGCTACACCTTC. This codes for CASSSGTGREGYTF.

The gene calls are TRBV6-5 and TRBJ1-6; tentatively, D is TRBD1 (5 bases). Trimming took 2 bases from V and 0 from J, leaving 8 bases between them. Per the germline V gene, CDR1 is MNHEY and CDR2 is SVGAGI. CDR3 length: 16 amino acids. CDR3 nucleotide sequence: TGTGCCAGCAGTTACGACAGCTTCTCCTATAATTCACCCCTCCACTTT. It translates to CASSYDSFSYNSPLHF.

The gene calls are TRBV7-9 and TRBJ1-1; D is undetermined. V was pared by 0 bases and J by 1 base, with 12 bases between. Germline CDR1 is SEHNR and CDR2 is FQNEAQ (reference sequence). The CDR3 sequence is 16 residues long. The CDR3 spells CASSLARGRWNTEAFF. CDR3 sequence (DNA): TGTGCCAGCAGCTTAGCGCGTGGTCGGTGGAACACTGAAGCTTTCTTT.

This clone was seen once. The chain carries TRBV29-1 and TRBJ1-4, with TRBD1 matching over 11 bases. The CDR3 sequence is 15 residues long. Germline CDR1 and CDR2: SQVTM and ANQGSEA. V shed 6 bases and J 8 bases; nucleotides not matched to a gene: 11. The CDR3 sequence is CSVLGQGASIEKLFF. The CDR3, as DNA: TGCAGCGTCCTCGGACAGGGGGCGTCGATCGAAAAACTGTTTTTT. Drawing the rest from reference TRBV29-1 and TRBJ1-4, the complete variable domain is SAVISQKPSRDICQRGTSLTIQCQVDSQVTMMFWYRQQPGQSLTLIATANQGSEATYESGFVIDKFPISRPNLTFSTLTVSNMSPEDSSIYLCSVLGQGASIEKLFFGSGTQLSVL.

The chain carries TRBV9 and TRBJ2-7; D unresolved. V was shortened by 0 bases and J by 0 bases, with 10 bases between the two germline ends. The CDR3 totals 15 residues. The germline gives CDR1 SGDLS, CDR2 YYNGEE. For the CDR3, the DNA is TGTGCCAGCAGCGTAGCCGGAGAGCCCTCCTACGAGCAGTACTTC. This codes for CASSVAGEPSYEQYF.

The V gene is TRBV6-5, the J gene TRBJ2-7; D is possibly TRBD1 (6 bases). Deletions cut 4 bases from V and 4 bases from J, with 14 bases between. Germline CDR1 and CDR2: MNHEY and SVGAGI. The CDR3 contains 14 residues. This CDR3 reads CASSSGGRFYEQYF. The CDR3 DNA follows: TGTGCCAGCAGTTCTGGGGGCAGATTTTACGAGCAGTACTTC.

The chain recombines TRBV6-5 with TRBJ1-2, with 7 positions matching TRBD1. There are 14 residues in the CDR3. With 2 bases clipped from V and 2 bases from J, the junction kept 2 bases outside the gene matches. Germline values: CDR1 MNHEY, CDR2 SVGAGI. The CDR3 sequence is CASSYDRANYGYTF. The CDR3 region has the DNA TGTGCCAGCAGTTACGACAGGGCGAACTATGGCTACACCTTC.

The V gene is TRBV9, the J gene TRBJ2-5, with TRBD2 as a possible D gene (5 bases). The V gene lost 2 bases and the J gene lost 4 bases, with 12 bases spanning the gap. This CDR3 comprises 14 residues. Looked up from germline, CDR1 is SGDLS and CDR2 is YYNGEE. The CDR3 DNA follows: TGTGCCAGCAGCGTTCGCACTAGAGCAGAGACCCAGTACTTC. Its translation is CASSVRTRAETQYF.

CDR3 DNA: TGCACCAGCAGCCCCGGGAGGGGTGCGGAACGGCTACGAACCTATGGCTACACCTTC. As protein: CTSSPGRGAERLRTYGYTF. The V and J genes are TRBV1 and TRBJ1-2. TRBV1 is a known pseudogene. The CDR3 contains 19 residues.

The J gene is TRBJ2-7, the V gene TRBV12-5, with 8 bases that match TRBD2. Germline loops: CDR1 LGHNT, CDR2 FRNRAP. V trimming: 6 bases; J trimming: 2 bases; junction bases outside the gene matches: 18. This CDR3 is 18 amino acids long. The CDR3 coding sequence is TGTGCTAGTGGGACCTCCCCACCCGGGAGGGAGACGCCCTACGAGCAGTACTTC. It codes for CASGTSPPGRETPYEQYF.

The J gene is TRBJ2-7, the V gene TRBV2; 7 positions match TRBD1. The V gene end was trimmed by 4 bases and the J gene end by 4 bases; junction bases not matched to a gene: 7. The CDR3 has 14 residues. Germline CDR1 and CDR2: SNHLY and FYNNEI. In nucleotides, the CDR3 is TGTGCCAGCAGTGGTGTGCAGGGGGAGTACGAGCAGTACTTC. Translation gives CASSGVQGEYEQYF.

J is TRBJ2-3 and V is TRBV6-5, with 8 bases aligning to TRBD1. The ends lost 8 bases at V and 9 bases at J; junction bases unmatched: 10. Germline assignment: CDR1 MNHEY and CDR2 SVGAGI. This CDR3 is built from 13 residues. CDR3 in DNA: TGTGCCAGCGGGACAGGAGGTACCGGGACGCAGTATTTT. Translating gives CASGTGGTGTQYF.